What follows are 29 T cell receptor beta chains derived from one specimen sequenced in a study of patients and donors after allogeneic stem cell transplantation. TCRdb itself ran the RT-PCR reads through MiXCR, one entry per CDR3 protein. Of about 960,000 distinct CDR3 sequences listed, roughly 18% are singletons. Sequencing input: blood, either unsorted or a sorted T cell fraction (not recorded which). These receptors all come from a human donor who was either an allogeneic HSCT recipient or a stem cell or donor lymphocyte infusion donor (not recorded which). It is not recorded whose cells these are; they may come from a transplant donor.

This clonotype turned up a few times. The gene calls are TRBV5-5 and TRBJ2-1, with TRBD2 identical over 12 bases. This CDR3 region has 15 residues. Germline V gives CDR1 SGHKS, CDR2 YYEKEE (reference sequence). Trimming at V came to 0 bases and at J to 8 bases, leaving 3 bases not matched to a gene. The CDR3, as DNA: TGTGCCAGCAGCTTGGTCCTAGCGGGGGGGGATGAGCAGTTCTTC. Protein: CASSLVLAGGDEQFF.

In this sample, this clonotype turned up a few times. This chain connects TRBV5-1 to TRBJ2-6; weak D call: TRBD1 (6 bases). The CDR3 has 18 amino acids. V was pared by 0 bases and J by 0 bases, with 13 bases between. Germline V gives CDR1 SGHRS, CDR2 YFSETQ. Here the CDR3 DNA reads TGCGCCAGCAGCTTGGCCGGACAGTCCAGCTCTGGGGCCAACGTCCTGACTTTC. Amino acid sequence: CASSLAGQSSSGANVLTF.

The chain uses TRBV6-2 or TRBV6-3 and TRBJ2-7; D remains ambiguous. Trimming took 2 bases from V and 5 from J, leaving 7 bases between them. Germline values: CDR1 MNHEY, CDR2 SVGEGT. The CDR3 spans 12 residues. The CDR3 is CASSYGRNEQYF. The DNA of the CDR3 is TGTGCCAGCAGTTACGGTCGGAACGAGCAGTACTTC.

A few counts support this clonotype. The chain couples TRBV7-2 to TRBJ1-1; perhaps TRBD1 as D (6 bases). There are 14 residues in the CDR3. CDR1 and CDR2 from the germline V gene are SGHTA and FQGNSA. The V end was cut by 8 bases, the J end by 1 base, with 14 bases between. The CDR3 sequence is CASRLPGANTEAFF. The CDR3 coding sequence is TGTGCCAGCCGCCTCCCGGGGGCGAACACTGAAGCTTTCTTT.

In DNA, the CDR3 is TGTGCCAGCAGCTTATGGGACAGGGGACCCACCGGGGAGCTGTTTTTT. Amino acid sequence: CASSLWDRGPTGELFF. J is TRBJ2-2 and V is TRBV5-6, with TRBD1 matching 10 bases. The CDR3 contains 16 residues. The germline gives CDR1 SGHDT, CDR2 YYEEEE. J was trimmed by 4 bases and V by 2 bases; bases with no gene match: 5.

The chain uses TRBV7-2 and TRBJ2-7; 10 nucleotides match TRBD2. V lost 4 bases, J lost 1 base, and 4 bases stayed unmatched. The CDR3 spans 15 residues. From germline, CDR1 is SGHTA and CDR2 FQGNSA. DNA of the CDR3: TGTGCCAGCAGCTGGCTAGCGGGGGAGTCCTACGAGCAGTACTTC. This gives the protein CASSWLAGESYEQYF.

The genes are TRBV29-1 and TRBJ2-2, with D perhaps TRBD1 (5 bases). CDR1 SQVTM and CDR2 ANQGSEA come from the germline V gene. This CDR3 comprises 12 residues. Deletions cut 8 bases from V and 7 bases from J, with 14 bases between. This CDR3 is CSIRQPIGELFF. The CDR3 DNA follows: TGCAGCATAAGACAGCCTATCGGGGAGCTGTTTTTT.

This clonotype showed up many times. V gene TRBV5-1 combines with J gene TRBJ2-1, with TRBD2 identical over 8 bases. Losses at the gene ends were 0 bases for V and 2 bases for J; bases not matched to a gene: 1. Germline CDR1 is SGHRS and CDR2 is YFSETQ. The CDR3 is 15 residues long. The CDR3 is CASSLAGGAYNEQFF. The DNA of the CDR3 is TGCGCCAGCAGCTTGGCCGGGGGGGCCTACAATGAGCAGTTCTTC.

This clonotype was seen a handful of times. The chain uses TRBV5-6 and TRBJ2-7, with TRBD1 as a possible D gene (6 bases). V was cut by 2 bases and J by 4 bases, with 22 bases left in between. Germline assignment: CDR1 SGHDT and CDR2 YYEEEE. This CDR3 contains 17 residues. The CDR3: CASSFKNHYRDKYEQYF. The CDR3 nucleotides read TGTGCCAGCAGCTTCAAAAACCACTATCGGGACAAGTACGAGCAGTACTTC.

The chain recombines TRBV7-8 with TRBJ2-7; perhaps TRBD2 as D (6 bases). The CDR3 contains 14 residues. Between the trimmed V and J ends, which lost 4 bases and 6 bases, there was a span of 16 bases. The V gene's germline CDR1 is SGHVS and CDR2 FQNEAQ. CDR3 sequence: CASSSGLLAGEQYF. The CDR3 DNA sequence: TGTGCCAGCAGCTCGGGACTCCTAGCTGGCGAGCAGTACTTC.

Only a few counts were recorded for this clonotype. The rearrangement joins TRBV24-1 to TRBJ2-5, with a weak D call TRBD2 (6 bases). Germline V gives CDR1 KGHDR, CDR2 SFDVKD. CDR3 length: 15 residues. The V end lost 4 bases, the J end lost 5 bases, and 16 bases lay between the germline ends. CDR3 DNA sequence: TGTGCCACCAGTGACGGAGGGAGGTGGGGTGAGACCCAGTACTTC. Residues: CATSDGGRWGETQYF.

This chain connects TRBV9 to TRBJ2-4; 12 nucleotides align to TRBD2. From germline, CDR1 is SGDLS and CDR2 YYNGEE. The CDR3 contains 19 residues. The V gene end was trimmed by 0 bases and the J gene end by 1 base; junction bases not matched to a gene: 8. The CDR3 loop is CASSVESLAGGPAKNIQYF. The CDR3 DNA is TGTGCCAGCAGCGTAGAAAGCCTAGCGGGAGGGCCGGCCAAAAACATTCAGTACTTC.

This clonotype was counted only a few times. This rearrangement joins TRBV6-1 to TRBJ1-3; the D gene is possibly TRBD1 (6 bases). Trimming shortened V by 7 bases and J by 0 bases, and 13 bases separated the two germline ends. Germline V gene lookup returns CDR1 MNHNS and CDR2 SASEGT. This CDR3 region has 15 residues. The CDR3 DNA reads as TGTGCCAGCATCCCGAGAGGGGGCTCTGGAAACACCATATATTTT. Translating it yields CASIPRGGSGNTIYF.

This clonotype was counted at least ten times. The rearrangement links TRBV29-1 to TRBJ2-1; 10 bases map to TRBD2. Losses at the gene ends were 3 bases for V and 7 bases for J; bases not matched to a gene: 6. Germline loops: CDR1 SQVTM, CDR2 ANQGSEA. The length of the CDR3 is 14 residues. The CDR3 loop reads CSVEASGSWNEQFF. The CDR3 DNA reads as TGCAGCGTTGAGGCTAGCGGGAGTTGGAATGAGCAGTTCTTC.

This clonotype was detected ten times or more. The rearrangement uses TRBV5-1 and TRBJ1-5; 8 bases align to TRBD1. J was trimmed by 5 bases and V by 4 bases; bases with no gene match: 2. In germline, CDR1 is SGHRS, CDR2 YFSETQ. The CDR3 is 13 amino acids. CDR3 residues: CASSVTGDQPQHF. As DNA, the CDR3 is TGCGCCAGCAGCGTGACAGGGGATCAGCCCCAGCATTTT.

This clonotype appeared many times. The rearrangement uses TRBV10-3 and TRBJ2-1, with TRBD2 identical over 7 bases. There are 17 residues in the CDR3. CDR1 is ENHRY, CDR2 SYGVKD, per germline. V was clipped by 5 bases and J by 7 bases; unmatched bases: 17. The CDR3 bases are TGTGCCATCAGTCCGGCGGGAGTACTCGGCTTGGGGAATGAGCAGTTCTTC. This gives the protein CAISPAGVLGLGNEQFF.

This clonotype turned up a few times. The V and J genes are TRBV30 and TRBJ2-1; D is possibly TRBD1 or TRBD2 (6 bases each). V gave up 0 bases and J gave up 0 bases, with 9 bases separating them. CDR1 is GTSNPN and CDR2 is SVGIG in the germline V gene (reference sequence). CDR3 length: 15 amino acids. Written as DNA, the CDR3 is TGTGCCTGGAGTGTAGGGGGGAGCTCCTACAATGAGCAGTTCTTC. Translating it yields CAWSVGGSSYNEQFF.

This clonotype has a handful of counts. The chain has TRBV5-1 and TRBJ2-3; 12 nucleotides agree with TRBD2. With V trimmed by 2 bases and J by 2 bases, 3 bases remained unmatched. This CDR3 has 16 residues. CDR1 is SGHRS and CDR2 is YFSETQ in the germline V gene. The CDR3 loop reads CASSFGLAGITDTQYF. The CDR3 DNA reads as TGCGCCAGCAGCTTCGGACTAGCGGGGATCACAGATACGCAGTATTTT. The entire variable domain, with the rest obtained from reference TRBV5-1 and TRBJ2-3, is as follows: KAGVTQTPRYLIKTRGQQVTLSCSPISGHRSVSWYQQTPGQGLQFLFEYFSETQRNKGNFPGRFSGRQFSNSRSEMNVSTLELGDSALYLCASSFGLAGITDTQYFGPGTRLTVL.

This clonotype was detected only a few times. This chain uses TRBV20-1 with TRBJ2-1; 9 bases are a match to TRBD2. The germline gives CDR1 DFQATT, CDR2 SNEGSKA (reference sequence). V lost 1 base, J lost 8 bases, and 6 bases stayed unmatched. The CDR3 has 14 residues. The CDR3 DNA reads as TGCAGTGCTAGAGTCCTAGCGGGGATGGATGAGCAGTTCTTC. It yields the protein CSARVLAGMDEQFF.

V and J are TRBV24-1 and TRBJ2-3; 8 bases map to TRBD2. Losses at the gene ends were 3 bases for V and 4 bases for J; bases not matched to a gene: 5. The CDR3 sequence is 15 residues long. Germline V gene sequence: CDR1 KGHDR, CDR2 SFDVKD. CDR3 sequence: CATSDTSGSPDTQYF. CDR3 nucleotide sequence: TGTGCCACCAGTGATACGAGCGGGAGCCCAGATACGCAGTATTTT.

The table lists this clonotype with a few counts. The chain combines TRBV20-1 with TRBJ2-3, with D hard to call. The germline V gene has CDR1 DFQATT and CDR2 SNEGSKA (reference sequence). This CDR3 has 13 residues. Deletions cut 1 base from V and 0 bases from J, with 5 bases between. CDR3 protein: CSARARSTDTQYF. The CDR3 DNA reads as TGCAGTGCTAGAGCGAGAAGCACAGATACGCAGTATTTT.

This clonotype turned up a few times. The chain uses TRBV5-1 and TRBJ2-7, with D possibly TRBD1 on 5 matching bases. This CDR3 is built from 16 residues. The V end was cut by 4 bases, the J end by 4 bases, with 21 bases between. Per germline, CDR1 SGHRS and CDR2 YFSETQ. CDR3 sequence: CASSPGFDVYRYEQYF. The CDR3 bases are TGCGCCAGCAGCCCAGGGTTTGATGTGTACCGGTACGAGCAGTACTTC.

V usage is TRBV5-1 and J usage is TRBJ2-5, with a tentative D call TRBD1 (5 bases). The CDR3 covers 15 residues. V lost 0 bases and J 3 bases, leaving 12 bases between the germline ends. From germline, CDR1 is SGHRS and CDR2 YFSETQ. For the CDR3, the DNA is TGCGCCAGCAGCTTGGAGACAGCGAGAAAAGAGACCCAGTACTTC. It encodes CASSLETARKETQYF.

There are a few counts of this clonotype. This chain's CDR3 is CASTSHQRANEQFF. In DNA form, the CDR3 reads TGTGCCAGCACCTCTCACCAGCGGGCCAATGAGCAGTTCTTC. The genes are TRBV6-2 or TRBV6-3 and TRBJ2-1; possibly TRBD2 for D (6 bases). The CDR3 loop spans 14 amino acids. Germline assignment: CDR1 MNHEY and CDR2 SVGEGT. V dropped 7 bases and J dropped 6 bases, with 16 bases sitting between them.

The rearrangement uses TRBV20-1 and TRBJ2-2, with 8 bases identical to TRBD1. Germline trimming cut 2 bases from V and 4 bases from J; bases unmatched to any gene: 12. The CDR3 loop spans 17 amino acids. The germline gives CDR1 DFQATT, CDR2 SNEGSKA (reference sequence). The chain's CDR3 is CSARKDRVGGGTGELFF. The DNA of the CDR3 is TGCAGTGCTAGAAAGGACAGGGTAGGGGGAGGCACCGGGGAGCTGTTTTTT.

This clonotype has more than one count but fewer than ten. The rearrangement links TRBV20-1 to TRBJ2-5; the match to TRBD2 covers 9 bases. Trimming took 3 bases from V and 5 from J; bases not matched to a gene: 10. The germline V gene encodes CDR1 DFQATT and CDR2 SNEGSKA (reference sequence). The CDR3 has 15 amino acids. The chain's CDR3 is CSASVAGGKAETQYF. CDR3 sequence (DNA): TGCAGTGCTAGCGTGGCGGGAGGGAAGGCGGAGACCCAGTACTTC.

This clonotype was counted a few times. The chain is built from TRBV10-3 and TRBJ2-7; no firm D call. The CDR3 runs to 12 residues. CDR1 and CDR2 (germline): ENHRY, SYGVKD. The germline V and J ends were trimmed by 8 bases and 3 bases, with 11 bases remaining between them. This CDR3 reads CAIREVGYEQYF. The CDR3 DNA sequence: TGTGCCATCCGCGAGGTGGGCTACGAGCAGTACTTC.

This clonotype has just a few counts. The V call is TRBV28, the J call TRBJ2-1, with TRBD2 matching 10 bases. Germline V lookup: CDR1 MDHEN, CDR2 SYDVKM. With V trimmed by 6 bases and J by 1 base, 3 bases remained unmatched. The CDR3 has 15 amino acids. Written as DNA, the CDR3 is TGTGCCAGCAGGTGGACTAGCGGTTCCTACAATGAGCAGTTCTTC. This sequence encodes CASRWTSGSYNEQFF.

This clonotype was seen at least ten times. The CDR3 protein is CAFSQGAEAFF. The CDR3 DNA sequence: TGTGCCTTCAGCCAGGGGGCCGAAGCTTTCTTT. This chain uses TRBV3-1 with TRBJ1-1; 8 nucleotides align to TRBD1. The CDR3 sequence is 11 residues long. Germline CDR1 reads LGHDT; CDR2 reads YNNKEL (reference sequence). The ends lost 11 bases at V and 8 bases at J; junction bases unmatched: 7.